A single sample is the source of the 8 T cell receptor beta chains below, sequenced in a study of T cells in Graves' hyperthyroidism and ophthalmopathy. Amplification yielded TCR beta CDR3 regions, with RNA transcripts as the source. Using the HTBI primer set, a first-round RT-PCR was run on the TCR CDR3. TCRdb re-called the multiplex PCR reads through MiXCR, storing one row per CDR3 protein. The sample consists of some 490,000 distinct CDR3 sequences, approximately 23% of them appearing once. The specimen sequenced was blood. These receptor sequences come from an older woman with Graves' ophthalmopathy.

This clonotype was seen repeatedly, ten times or more. The rearrangement links TRBV2 to TRBJ1-1; tentatively, D is TRBD1 (5 bases). The germline CDR1 and CDR2 sequences are SNHLY and FYNNEI. There are 14 residues in the CDR3. V was clipped by 4 bases and J by 1 base, with 10 bases between them. The CDR3, as DNA: TGTGCCAGCAGTGTGAGGACAAAGAACACTGAAGCTTTCTTT. Amino acids: CASSVRTKNTEAFF.

The table lists this clonotype with a few counts. The limits of the CDR3 on the DNA are not certain, so only TCRdb's listed CDR3 is given. This rearrangement joins TRBV28 to TRBJ2-3; the table assigns TRBD1, which was not confirmed against the DNA. The CDR3 is 15 residues long, counting both termini. Germline CDR1 MDHEN, CDR2 SYDVKM. Here the CDR3 reads CASSFFGQTTDTQYF.

The chain combines TRBV24-1 with TRBJ2-1; D may be TRBD2 (7 bases). V was clipped by 3 bases and J by 5 bases, with 13 bases between them. Per germline, CDR1 KGHDR and CDR2 SFDVKD. The CDR3 has 15 amino acids. CDR3 coding DNA: TGTGCCACCAGTGATGCGGGGGCGATTGACAATGAGCAGTTCTTC. Amino acid sequence: CATSDAGAIDNEQFF.

The V gene is TRBV30, the J gene TRBJ2-5; tentatively, D is TRBD2 (7 bases). Between the trimmed V and J ends, which lost 2 bases and 5 bases, there was a span of 15 bases. This CDR3 region has 14 residues. Germline loops: CDR1 GTSNPN, CDR2 SVGIG (reference sequence). The CDR3 DNA reads TGTGCCTGGAGTAATGGGGGGGGCCGGGAGACCCAGTACTTC. Protein: CAWSNGGGRETQYF.

The table lists this clonotype with many counts. The V gene is TRBV7-9, the J gene TRBJ2-5, with D perhaps TRBD1 (5 bases). Germline assignment: CDR1 SEHNR and CDR2 FQNEAQ (reference sequence). The CDR3 is made up of 13 amino acids. V was pared by 8 bases and J by 5 bases, with 15 bases between. The CDR3 loop is CASSPGISETQYF. CDR3 DNA sequence: TGTGCCAGCTCGCCAGGGATATCGGAGACCCAGTACTTC.

This clonotype showed up just a few times. The rearrangement uses TRBV12-3 or TRBV12-4 and TRBJ2-1, with TRBD2 identical over 7 bases. The CDR3 sequence is 14 residues long. With V trimmed by 3 bases and J by 16 bases, 15 bases remained unmatched. The chain's CDR3 is CASSFRAGASPPFF. The CDR3 bases are TGTGCCAGCAGTTTTCGGGCGGGAGCTAGTCCCCCCTTCTTC.

This clonotype was detected only a few times. At one end the junction does not follow the germline gene, possibly because of a read error. The J gene is TRBJ2-5, the V gene TRBV29-1; TRBD1 is a possible D gene (6 bases). The CDR3 extends over 14 amino acids. CDR1 SQVTM and CDR2 ANQGSEA come from the germline V gene. CDR3 nucleotide sequence: TGCAGCGTCGTAAAAGACAGGCTCCAAGAGGCCCAGTACTTC. It codes for CSVVKDRLQEAQYF.

This rearrangement joins TRBV9 to TRBJ2-6; D gene ambiguous. Germline V lookup: CDR1 SGDLS, CDR2 YYNGEE. CDR3 size: 17 residues. The germline V and J ends were trimmed by 4 bases and 4 bases, with 18 bases remaining between them. Written as DNA, the CDR3 is TGTGCCAGCAGCCCTAGTGACATTCGTATCGGGGCCAACGTCCTGACTTTC. This sequence encodes CASSPSDIRIGANVLTF. Full variable domain (outside the CDR3, taken from reference TRBV9 and TRBJ2-6): DSGVTQTPKHLITATGQRVTLRCSPRSGDLSVYWYQQSLDQGLQFLIQYYNGEERAKGNILERFSAQQFPDLHSELNLSSLELGDSALYFCASSPSDIRIGANVLTFGAGSRLTVL.